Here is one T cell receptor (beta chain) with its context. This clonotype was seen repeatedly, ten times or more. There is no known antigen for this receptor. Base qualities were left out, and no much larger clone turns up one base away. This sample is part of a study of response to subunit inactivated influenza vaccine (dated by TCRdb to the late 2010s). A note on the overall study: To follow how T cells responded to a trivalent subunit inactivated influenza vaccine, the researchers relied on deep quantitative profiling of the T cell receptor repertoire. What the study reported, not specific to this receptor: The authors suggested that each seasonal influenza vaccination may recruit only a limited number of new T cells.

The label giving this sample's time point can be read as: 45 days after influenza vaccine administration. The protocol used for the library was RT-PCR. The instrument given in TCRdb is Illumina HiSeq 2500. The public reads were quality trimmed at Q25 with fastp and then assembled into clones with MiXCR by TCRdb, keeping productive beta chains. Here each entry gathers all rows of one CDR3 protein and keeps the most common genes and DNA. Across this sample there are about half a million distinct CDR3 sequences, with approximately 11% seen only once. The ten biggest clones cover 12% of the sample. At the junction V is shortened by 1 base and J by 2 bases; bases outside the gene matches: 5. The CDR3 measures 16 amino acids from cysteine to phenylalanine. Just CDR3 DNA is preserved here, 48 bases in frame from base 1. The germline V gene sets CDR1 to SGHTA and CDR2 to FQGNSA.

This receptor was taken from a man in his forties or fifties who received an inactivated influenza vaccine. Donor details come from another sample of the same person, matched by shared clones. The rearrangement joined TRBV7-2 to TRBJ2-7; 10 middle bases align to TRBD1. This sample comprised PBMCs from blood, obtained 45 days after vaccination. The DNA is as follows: TGTGCCAGCAGCTTAGGGGGGGGACAGGGGACCTACGAGCAGTACTTC. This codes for CASSLGGGQGTYEQYF. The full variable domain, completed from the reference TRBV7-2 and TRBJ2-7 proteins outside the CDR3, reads GAGVSQSPSNKVTEKGKDVELRCDPISGHTALYWYRQSLGQGLEFLIYFQGNSAPDKSGLPSDRFSAERTGGSVSTLTIQRTQQEDSAVYLCASSLGGGQGTYEQYFGPGTRLTVT.